This T cell receptor beta chain comes out of a study of T cells after yellow fever vaccination. TCRdb called the 5' RACE reads again in MiXCR, with one record for every CDR3 protein. Among roughly 320,000 distinct CDR3 sequences listed, about 10% were seen once. This clonotype turned up a few times. V lost 0 bases, J lost 8 bases, and 11 bases lay in between. Germline CDR1 is LNHNV and CDR2 is YYDKDF (reference sequence). This CDR3 spans 14 amino acids. The chain carries TRBV15 and TRBJ2-1; D gene unclear. Sequencing used CD4+ T cells sorted from PBMCs, obtained 45 days after the yellow fever booster vaccination. The receptor was isolated from a man younger than 35 who received the YFV17D yellow fever vaccine. The CDR3 is CATSRERLSHEQFF. The CDR3, as DNA: TGTGCCACCAGCAGAGAGAGGCTCAGCCATGAGCAGTTCTTC.